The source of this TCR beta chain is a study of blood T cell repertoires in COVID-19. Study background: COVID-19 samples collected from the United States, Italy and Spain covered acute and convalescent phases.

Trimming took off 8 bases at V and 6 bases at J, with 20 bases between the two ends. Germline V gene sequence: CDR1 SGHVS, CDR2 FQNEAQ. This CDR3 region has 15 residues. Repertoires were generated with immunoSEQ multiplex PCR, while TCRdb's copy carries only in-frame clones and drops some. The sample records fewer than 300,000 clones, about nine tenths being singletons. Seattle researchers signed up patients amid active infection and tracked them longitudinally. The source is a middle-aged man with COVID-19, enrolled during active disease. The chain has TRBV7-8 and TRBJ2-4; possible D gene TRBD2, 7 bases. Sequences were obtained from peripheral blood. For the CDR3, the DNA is TGTGCCAGCGGATTCCCCGGGGGGCGAGTAAACATTCAGTACTTC. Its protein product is CASGFPGGRVNIQYF.